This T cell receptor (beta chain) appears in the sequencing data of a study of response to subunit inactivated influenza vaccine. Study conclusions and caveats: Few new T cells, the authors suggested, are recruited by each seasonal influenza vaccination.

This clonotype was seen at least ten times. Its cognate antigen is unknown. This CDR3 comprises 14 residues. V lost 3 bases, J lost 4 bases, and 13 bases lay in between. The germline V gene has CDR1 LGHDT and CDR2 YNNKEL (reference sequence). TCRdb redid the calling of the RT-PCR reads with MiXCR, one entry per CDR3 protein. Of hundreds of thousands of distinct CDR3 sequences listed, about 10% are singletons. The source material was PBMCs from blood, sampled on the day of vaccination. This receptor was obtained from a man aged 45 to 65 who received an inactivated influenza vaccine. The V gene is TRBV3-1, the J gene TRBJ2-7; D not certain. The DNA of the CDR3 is TGTGCCAGCAGCCACGCACTTGCGGAGTACGAGCAGTACTTC. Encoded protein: CASSHALAEYEQYF.